The rows below give T cell receptor beta chains drawn from one sample of a study of blood T cell repertoires in COVID-19. The table came from immunoSEQ multiplex PCR; TCRdb's copy has only in-frame clones and leaves some out. The data contain about 330,000 clones, roughly 86% of them singletons. The sequencing input was PBMCs or T cells enriched from blood (not recorded which). These receptor sequences come from a young woman who had recovered from COVID-19. Each CDR3 is given with its conserved first and last residue. The D gene is left open where the match is weak. The size entry is marked missing in some rows and otherwise reads once, few, many or a size class.

NA,TRBV29-1,TRBJ1-1,16,TRBD1,TGCAGCGTATATAACCACAGGGGGCCAGGGGACACTGAAGCTTTCTTT,CSVYNHRGPGDTEAFF
NA,TRBV7-2,TRBJ2-5,13,NA,TGTGCCAGCAGCCGCGGACATATTGAGACCCAGTACTTC,CASSRGHIETQYF
NA,TRBV7-8,TRBJ2-3,14,NA,TGTGCCAGCAGCCCTTGGACAGCTACAGATACGCAGTATTTT,CASSPWTATDTQYF
NA,TRBV5-4,TRBJ2-1,15,TRBD1,TGTGCCAGCAGCTCGCAATTGGGACAGGGTGATGAGCAGTTCTTC,CASSSQLGQGDEQFF
NA,TRBV5-1,TRBJ1-1,18,TRBD1,TGCGCCAGCAGCTTGCATGGACAGGCCCCAGGGGTGAGGACTGAAGCTTTCTTT,CASSLHGQAPGVRTEAFF
NA,TRBV29-1,TRBJ1-3,16,TRBD1,TGCAGCGTTCAGGTTGCACTAGGGGGCTTCGGAAACACCATATATTTT,CSVQVALGGFGNTIYF
NA,TRBV7-6,TRBJ2-7,14,NA,TGTGCCAGCAGCTTATACGCCAGCTCCTACGAGCAGTACTTC,CASSLYASSYEQYF
NA,TRBV10-2,TRBJ1-6,14,TRBD1,TGCGCCAGCAGGAACAGGGGGGGTAATTCACCCCTCCACTTT,CASRNRGGNSPLHF
NA,TRBV19,TRBJ2-7,14,TRBD1,TGTGCCAGTAGTTTAGGGGGCTCCTCCTACGAGCAGTACTTC,CASSLGGSSYEQYF
NA,TRBV5-1,TRBJ2-5,13,NA,TGCGCCAGCAGCTTGGGCGGGGGCGAGACCCAGTACTTC,CASSLGGGETQYF
NA,TRBV5-4,TRBJ1-4,16,NA,TGTGCCAGCAGTCTCGGGAGTGGAGGAAAGAATGAAAAACTGTTTTTT,CASSLGSGGKNEKLFF
NA,TRBV2,TRBJ1-1,15,NA,TGTGCCAGCAGGACCAGGGTTCCCGTGGACACTGAAGCTTTCTTT,CASRTRVPVDTEAFF
NA,TRBV29-1,TRBJ2-7,14,NA,TGCAGCGTCGACAGTCATGTTGGAAGCCACGAGCAGTACTTC,CSVDSHVGSHEQYF
NA,TRBV12-3/TRBV12-4,TRBJ1-2,13,NA,TGTGCCAGCAGTAGCAGGGAGGGCTATGGCTACACCTTC,CASSSREGYGYTF
few,TRBV28,TRBJ1-1,17,NA,TGTGCCAGCAGAACGGCGGGTTTGGCGGTATCTGGAACTGAAGCTTTCTTT,CASRTAGLAVSGTEAFF